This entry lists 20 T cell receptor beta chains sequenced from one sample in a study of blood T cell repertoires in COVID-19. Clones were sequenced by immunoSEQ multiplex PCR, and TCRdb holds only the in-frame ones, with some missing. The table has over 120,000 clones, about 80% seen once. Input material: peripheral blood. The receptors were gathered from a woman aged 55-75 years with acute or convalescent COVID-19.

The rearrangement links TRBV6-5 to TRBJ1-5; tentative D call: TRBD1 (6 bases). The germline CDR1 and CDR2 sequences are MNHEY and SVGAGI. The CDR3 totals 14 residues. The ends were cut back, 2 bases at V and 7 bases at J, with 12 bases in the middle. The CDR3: CASSYNYRDQPQHF. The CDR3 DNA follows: TGTGCCAGCAGTTACAACTACAGGGACCAGCCCCAGCATTTT.

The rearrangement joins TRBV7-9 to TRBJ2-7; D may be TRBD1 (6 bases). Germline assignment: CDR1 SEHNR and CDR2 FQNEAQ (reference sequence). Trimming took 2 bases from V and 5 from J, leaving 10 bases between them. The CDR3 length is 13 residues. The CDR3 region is CASSLKQGHEQYF. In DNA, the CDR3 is TGTGCCAGCAGCTTAAAACAGGGCCACGAGCAGTACTTC.

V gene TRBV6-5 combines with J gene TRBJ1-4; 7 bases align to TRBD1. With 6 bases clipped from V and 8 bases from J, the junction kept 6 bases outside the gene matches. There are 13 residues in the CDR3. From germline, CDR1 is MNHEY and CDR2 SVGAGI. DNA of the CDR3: TGTGCCAGCAGCGACAGGGTTGGGGAAAAACTGTTTTTT. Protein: CASSDRVGEKLFF.

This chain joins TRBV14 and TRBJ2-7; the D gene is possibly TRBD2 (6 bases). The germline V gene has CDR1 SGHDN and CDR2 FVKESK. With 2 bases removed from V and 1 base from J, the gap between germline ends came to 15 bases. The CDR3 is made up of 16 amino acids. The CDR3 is CASSQLGGSVSYEQYF. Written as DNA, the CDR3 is TGTGCCAGCAGCCAATTGGGGGGATCGGTTTCCTACGAGCAGTACTTC.

The CDR3: CATGRREGYEQYF. For the CDR3, the DNA is TGTGCTACAGGCCGGAGGGAAGGGTACGAGCAGTACTTC. This sequence joins TRBV10-3 and TRBJ2-7; weak D call: TRBD2 (6 bases). The CDR3 length is 13 residues. The V gene's germline CDR1 is ENHRY and CDR2 SYGVKD.

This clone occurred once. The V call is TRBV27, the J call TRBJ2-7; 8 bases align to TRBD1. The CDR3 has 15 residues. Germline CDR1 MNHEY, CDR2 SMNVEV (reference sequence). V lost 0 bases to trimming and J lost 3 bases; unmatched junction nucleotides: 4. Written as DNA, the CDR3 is TGTGCCAGCAGTTTATCCCGGACAGGGAACTACGAGCAGTACTTC. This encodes CASSLSRTGNYEQYF.

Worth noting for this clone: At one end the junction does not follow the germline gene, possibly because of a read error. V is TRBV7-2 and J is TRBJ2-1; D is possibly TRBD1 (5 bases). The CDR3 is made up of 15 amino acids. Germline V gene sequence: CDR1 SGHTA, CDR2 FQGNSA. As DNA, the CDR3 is TGTGCCAGCAGGTTAGAGGACACAGGTTACAATGAGCAGTTCTTC. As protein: CASRLEDTGYNEQFF.

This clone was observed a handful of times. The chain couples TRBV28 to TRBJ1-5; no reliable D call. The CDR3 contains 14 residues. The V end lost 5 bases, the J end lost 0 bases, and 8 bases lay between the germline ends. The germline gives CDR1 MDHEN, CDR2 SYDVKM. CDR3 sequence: CASSRGGSNQPQHF. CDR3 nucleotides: TGTGCCAGCAGTCGAGGCGGTAGCAATCAGCCCCAGCATTTT.

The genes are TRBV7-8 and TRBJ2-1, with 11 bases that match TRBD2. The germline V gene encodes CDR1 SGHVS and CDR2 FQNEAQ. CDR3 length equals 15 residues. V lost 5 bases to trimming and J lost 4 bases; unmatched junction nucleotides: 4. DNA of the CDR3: TGTGCCAGCAGCAAACTAGCGGGAGAGTACAATGAGCAGTTCTTC. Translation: CASSKLAGEYNEQFF.

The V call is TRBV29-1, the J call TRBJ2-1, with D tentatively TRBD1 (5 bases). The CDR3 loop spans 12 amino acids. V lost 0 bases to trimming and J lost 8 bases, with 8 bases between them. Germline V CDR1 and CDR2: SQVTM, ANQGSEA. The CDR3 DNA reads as TGCAGCGTTGAAGAAGACAGCCATGAGCAGTTCTTC. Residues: CSVEEDSHEQFF.

CDR3 coding DNA: TGTGCCAGTAGTATACGGCCCAACCAGGGGGATGAGCAGTTCTTC. Its translation is CASSIRPNQGDEQFF. V gene TRBV19 combines with J gene TRBJ2-1; 7 bases are a match to TRBD1. J gave up 8 bases and V 2 bases, and 9 bases lay outside the gene matches. Germline lookup yields CDR1 LNHDA and CDR2 SQIVND (reference sequence). The CDR3 extends over 15 amino acids.

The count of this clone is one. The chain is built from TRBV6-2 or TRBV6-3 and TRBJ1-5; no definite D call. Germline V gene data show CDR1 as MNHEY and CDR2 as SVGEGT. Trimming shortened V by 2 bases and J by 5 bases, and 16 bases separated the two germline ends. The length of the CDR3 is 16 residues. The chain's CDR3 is CASSYLGQFYDQPQHF. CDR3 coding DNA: TGTGCCAGCAGTTACCTGGGCCAGTTTTATGATCAGCCCCAGCATTTT.

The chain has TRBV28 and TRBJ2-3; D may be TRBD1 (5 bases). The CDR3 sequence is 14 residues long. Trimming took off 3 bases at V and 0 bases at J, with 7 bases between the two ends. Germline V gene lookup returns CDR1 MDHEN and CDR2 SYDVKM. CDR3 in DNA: TGTGCCAGCAGTTTGGGGCAGAGCACAGATACGCAGTATTTT. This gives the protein CASSLGQSTDTQYF.

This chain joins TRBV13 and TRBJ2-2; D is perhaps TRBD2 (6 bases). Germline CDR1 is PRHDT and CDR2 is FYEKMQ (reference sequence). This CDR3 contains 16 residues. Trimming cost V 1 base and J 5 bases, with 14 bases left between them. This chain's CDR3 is CASSLASGSSTGELFF. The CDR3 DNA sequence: TGTGCCAGCAGCTTAGCTTCCGGGAGTAGTACCGGGGAGCTGTTTTTT.

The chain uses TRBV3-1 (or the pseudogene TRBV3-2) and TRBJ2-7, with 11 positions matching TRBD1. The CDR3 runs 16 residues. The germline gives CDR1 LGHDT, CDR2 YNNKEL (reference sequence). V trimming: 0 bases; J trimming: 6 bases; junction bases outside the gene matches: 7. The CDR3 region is CASSQESRTGGREQYF. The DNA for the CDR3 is TGTGCCAGCAGCCAAGAATCGAGGACAGGGGGCCGCGAGCAGTACTTC.

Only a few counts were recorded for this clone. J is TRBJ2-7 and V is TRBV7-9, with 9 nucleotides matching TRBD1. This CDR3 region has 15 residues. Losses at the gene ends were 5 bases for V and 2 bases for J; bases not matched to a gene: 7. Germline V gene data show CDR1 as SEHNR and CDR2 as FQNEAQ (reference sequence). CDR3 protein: CASSADGTGTYEQYF. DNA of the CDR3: TGTGCCAGCAGCGCAGACGGGACAGGGACCTACGAGCAGTACTTC.

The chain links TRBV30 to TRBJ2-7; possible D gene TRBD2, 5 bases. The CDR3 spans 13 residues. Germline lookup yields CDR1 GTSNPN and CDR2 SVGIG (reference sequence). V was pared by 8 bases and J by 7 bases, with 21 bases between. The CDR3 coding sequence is TGTGCCCTAATGCGGGCAGGACCCTCGGAGCAGTACTTC. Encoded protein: CALMRAGPSEQYF. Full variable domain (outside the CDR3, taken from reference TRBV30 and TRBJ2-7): SQTIHQWPATLVQPVGSPLSLECTVEGTSNPNLYWYRQAAGRGLQLLFYSVGIGQISSEVPQNLSASRPQDRQFILSSKKLLLSDSGFYLCALMRAGPSEQYFGPGTRLTVT.

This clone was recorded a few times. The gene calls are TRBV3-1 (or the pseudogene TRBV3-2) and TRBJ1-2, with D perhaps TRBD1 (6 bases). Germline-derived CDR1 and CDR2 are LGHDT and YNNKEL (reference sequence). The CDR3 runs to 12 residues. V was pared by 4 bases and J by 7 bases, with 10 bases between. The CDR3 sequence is CASSLRGAGYTF. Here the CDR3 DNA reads TGTGCCAGCAGCCTCCGGGGGGCTGGCTACACCTTC.

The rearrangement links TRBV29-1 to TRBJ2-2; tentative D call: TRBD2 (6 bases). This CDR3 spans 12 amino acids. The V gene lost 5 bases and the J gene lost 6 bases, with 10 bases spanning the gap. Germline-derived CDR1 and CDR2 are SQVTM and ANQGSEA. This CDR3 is CSVQRVPGELFF. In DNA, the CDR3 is TGCAGCGTTCAGCGGGTCCCCGGGGAGCTGTTTTTT.

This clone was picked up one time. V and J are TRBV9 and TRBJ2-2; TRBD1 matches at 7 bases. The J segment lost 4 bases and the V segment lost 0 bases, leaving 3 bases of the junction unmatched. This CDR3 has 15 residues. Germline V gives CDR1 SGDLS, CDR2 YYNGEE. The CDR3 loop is CASSVGTGRTGELFF. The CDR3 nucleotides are TGTGCCAGCAGCGTAGGGACAGGCCGCACCGGGGAGCTGTTTTTT.